This TCR beta chain originates from a study of blood T cell repertoires in COVID-19. Study as a whole: Spain, Italy and the United States supplied samples that represented acute and convalescent COVID-19.

Enrolled through a virtual design, the participants were between roughly 18 and 100 years of age and came from under 25 US areas. In assigning cohorts, the study relied on participant-reported clinical history. The CDR3 is 14 residues long. Trimming took 3 bases from V and 3 from J, leaving 11 bases between them. CDR1 and CDR2 (germline): MNHNS, SASEGT. The assay was immunoSEQ multiplex PCR, and TCRdb's table has in-frame clones only and misses some. This table holds about 460,000 clones, 88% found once. This clone was seen just once. The sequence was obtained from a woman aged 55-69 years who had recovered from COVID-19. The sequencing sample was made of PBMCs or T cells enriched from blood (not recorded which). The chain recombines TRBV6-1 with TRBJ1-2, with no clear D. The CDR3 bases are TGTGCCAGCAGTGACAGGCCACAGTACTATGGCTACACCTTC. Its protein product is CASSDRPQYYGYTF.